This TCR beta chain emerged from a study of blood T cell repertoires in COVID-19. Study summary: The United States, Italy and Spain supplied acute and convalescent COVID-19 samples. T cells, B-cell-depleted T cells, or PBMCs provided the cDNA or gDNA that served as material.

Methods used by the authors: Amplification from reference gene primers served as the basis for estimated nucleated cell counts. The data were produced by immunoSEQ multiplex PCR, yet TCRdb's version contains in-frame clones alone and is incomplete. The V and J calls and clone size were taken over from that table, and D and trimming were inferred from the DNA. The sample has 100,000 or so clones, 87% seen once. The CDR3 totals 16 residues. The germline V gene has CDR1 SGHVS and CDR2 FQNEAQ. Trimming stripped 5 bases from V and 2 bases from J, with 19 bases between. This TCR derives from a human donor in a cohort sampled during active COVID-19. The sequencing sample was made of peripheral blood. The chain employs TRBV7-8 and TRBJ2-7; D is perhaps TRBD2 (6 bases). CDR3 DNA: TGTGCCAGCAGCCGGCGGATTGGGAGGTCTACCTACGAGCAGTACTTC. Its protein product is CASSRRIGRSTYEQYF.